This T cell receptor (beta chain) originates from a study of blood T cell repertoires in COVID-19. Assay: immunoSEQ multiplex PCR; the TCRdb copy retains only in-frame clones and omits some. The repertoire includes approximately 200,000 clones, around 81% of them detected once, and 2.3% sits in the top ten. The CDR3 covers 16 residues. Germline V gene data show CDR1 as MNHEY and CDR2 as SVGEGT. The V gene lost 4 bases and the J gene lost 5 bases, with 20 bases spanning the gap. The rearrangement uses TRBV6-2 or TRBV6-3 and TRBJ1-1, with D possibly matching TRBD1 (6 bases). The sample consisted of peripheral blood. The TCR sequence derives from a woman aged 60-75 years with acute or convalescent COVID-19. In DNA, the CDR3 is TGTGCCAGCAGTTCGAGCAGGGGCTTGGGAACAACTGAAGCTTTCTTT. This sequence encodes CASSSSRGLGTTEAFF.